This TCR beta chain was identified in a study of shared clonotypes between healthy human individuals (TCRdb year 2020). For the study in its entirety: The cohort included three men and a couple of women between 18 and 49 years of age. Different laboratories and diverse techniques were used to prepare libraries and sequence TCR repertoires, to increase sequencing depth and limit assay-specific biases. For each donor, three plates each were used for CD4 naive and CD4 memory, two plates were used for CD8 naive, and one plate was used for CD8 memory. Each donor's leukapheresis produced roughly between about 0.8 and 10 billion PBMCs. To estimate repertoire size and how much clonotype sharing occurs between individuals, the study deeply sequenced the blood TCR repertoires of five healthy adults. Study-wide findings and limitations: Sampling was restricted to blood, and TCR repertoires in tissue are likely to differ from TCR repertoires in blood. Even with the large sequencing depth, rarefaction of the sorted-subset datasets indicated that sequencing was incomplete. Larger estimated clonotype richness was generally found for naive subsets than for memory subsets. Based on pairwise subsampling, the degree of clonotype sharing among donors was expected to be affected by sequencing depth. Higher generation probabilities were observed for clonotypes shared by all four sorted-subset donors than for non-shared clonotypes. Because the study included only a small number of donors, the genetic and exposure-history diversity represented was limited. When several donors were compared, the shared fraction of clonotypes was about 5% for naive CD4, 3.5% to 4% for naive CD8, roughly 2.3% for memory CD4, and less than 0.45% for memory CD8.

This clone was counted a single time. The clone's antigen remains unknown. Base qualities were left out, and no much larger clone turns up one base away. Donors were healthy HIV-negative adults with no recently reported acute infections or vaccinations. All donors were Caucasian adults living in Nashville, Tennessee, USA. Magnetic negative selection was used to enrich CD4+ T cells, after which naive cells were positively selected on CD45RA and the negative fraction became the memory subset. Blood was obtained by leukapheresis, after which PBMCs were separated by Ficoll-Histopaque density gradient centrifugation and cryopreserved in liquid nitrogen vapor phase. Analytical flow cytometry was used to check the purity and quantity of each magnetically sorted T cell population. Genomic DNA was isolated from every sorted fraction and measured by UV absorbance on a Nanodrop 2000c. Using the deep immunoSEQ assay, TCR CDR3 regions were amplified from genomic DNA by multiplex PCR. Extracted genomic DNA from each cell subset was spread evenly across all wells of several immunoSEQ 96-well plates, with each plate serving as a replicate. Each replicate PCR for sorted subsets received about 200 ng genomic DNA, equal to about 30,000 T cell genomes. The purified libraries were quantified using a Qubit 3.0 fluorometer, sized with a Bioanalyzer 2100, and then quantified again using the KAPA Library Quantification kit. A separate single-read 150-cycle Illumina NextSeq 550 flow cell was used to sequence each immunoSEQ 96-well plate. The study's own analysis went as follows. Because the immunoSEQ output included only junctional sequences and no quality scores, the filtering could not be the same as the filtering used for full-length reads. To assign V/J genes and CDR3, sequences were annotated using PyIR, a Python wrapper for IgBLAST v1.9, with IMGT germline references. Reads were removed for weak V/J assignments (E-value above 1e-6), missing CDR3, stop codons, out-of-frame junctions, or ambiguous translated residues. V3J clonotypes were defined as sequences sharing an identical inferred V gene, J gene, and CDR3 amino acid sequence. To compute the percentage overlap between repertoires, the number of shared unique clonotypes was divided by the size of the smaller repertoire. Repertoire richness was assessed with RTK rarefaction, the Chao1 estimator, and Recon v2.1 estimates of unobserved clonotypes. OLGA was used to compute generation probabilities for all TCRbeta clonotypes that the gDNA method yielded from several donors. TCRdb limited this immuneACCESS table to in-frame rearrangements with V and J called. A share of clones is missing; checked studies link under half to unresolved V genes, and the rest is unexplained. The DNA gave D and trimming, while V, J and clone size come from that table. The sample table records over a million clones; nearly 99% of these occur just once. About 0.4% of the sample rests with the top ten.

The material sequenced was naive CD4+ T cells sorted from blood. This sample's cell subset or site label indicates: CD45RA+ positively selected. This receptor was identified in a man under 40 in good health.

The DNA sequence is TGCAGCGTTGCCGGGACTAGCGTTCCCGGGGAGCTGTTTTTT. This yields the protein CSVAGTSVPGELFF. This receptor chain uses TRBV29-1 and TRBJ2-2; 10 nucleotides in the junction match TRBD2. Spanning cysteine to phenylalanine, the CDR3 consists of 14 amino acids. The retained sequence is limited to the CDR3, 42 bases, with the frame set at the first base. At the junction V is shortened by 4 bases and J by 6 bases; bases outside the gene matches: 5. From the germline V gene, CDR1 is SQVTM and CDR2 is ANQGSEA.